The 27 T cell receptor beta chains below come from one sample, sequenced in a study of T cell responses to AZD1222 COVID-19 vaccine. Generated by immunoSEQ multiplex PCR, the TCRdb table keeps only in-frame clones and is missing some. Seen here are 150,000 to 250,000 clones, approximately 95% observed once, and the top ten hold 0.9% to 1.1%. The sequencing used peripheral blood, collected 28 days after the second AZD1222 dose. The receptors were gathered from an adult who received the AZD1222 COVID-19 vaccine.

This chain uses TRBV6-2 or TRBV6-3 with TRBJ1-2; 10 positions match TRBD1. The CDR3 sequence is 16 residues long. The germline V gene has CDR1 MNHEY and CDR2 SVGEGT. V lost 0 bases to trimming and J lost 6 bases; unmatched junction nucleotides: 7. The chain's CDR3 is CASSYSSTGGLNGYTF. CDR3 in DNA: TGTGCCAGCAGTTACTCCTCGACAGGGGGCTTAAATGGCTACACCTTC.

V gene TRBV27 combines with J gene TRBJ2-6; D may be TRBD1 (5 bases). V lost 5 bases, J lost 0 bases, and 5 bases lay in between. Germline CDR1 reads MNHEY; CDR2 reads SMNVEV (reference sequence). The CDR3 has 14 amino acids. CDR3 amino acids: CASSRGSGANVLTF. For the CDR3, the DNA is TGTGCCAGCAGTAGGGGCTCTGGGGCCAACGTCCTGACTTTC.

The chain links TRBV4-1 to TRBJ2-1; 9 nucleotides align to TRBD2. The CDR3 totals 15 residues. Unmatched junction bases numbered 6, after V lost 3 bases and J lost 6 bases. CDR1 and CDR2 from the germline V gene are MGHRA and YSYEKL. CDR3 amino acids: CASSHTGAGGNEQFF. The CDR3 region has the DNA TGCGCCAGCAGCCACACGGGAGCGGGGGGCAATGAGCAGTTCTTC.

This chain uses TRBV10-3 with TRBJ1-1; 7 bases line up with TRBD1. Germline V CDR1 and CDR2: ENHRY, SYGVKD. The J segment lost 5 bases and the V segment lost 7 bases, leaving 7 bases of the junction unmatched. This CDR3 spans 13 amino acids. The CDR3 coding sequence is TGTGCCATCAACCACAGGGGAGGTACTGAAGCTTTCTTT. As protein: CAINHRGGTEAFF.

The V and J genes are TRBV11-1 and TRBJ1-2; possibly TRBD1 for D (6 bases). Trimming cost V 5 bases and J 8 bases, with 18 bases left between them. The CDR3 runs to 14 residues. Germline loops: CDR1 SGHAT, CDR2 FQDESV (reference sequence). CDR3 coding DNA: TGTGCCAGCAGCCGATCGTCGGACAGCCTGGGCTACACCTTC. It translates to CASSRSSDSLGYTF.

The rearrangement links TRBV6-1 to TRBJ1-5, with TRBD1 matching 7 bases. The CDR3 length is 13 residues. V shed 5 bases and J 6 bases; nucleotides not matched to a gene: 4. Germline CDR1 MNHNS, CDR2 SASEGT. The CDR3 spells CASSSPGGQPQHF. CDR3 DNA: TGTGCCAGCAGTTCCCCAGGGGGTCAGCCCCAGCATTTT.

The V call is TRBV6-5, the J call TRBJ1-1, with D possibly matching TRBD1 (6 bases). Germline assignment: CDR1 MNHEY and CDR2 SVGAGI. This CDR3 contains 15 residues. V was trimmed by 6 bases and J by 0 bases, leaving 14 bases between them. As DNA, the CDR3 is TGTGCCAGCAGGGACAGTAGTCTCATGAACACTGAAGCTTTCTTT. As protein: CASRDSSLMNTEAFF.

The V gene is TRBV5-4, the J gene TRBJ1-5; D is possibly TRBD1 (5 bases). V was pared by 4 bases and J by 3 bases, with 14 bases between. CDR3 length: 15 residues. CDR1 is SGHNT and CDR2 is YYREEE in the germline V gene (reference sequence). The CDR3 reads CASSRGGDLNQPQHF. The CDR3 coding sequence is TGTGCCAGCAGCCGGGGGGGGGATCTCAATCAGCCCCAGCATTTT.

The V call is TRBV6-5, the J call TRBJ1-5; TRBD1 aligns across 7 bases. Trimming at V came to 4 bases and at J to 5 bases, leaving 8 bases not matched to a gene. CDR1 is MNHEY and CDR2 is SVGAGI in the germline V gene. CDR3 size: 15 residues. The CDR3, as DNA: TGTGCCAGCAGTTTCAGACAGGGAGGCGATCAGCCCCAGCATTTT. This translates into CASSFRQGGDQPQHF.

The rearrangement uses TRBV6-5 and TRBJ1-6; D gene ambiguous. Trimming took off 4 bases at V and 10 bases at J, with 20 bases between the two ends. Per germline, CDR1 MNHEY and CDR2 SVGAGI. The CDR3 runs 16 residues. The CDR3 nucleotides read TGTGCCAGCAGTTCCCTCCCGGTCGGCTGGTCGTCACCCCTCCACTTT. Its protein is CASSSLPVGWSSPLHF.

The chain uses TRBV28 and TRBJ1-5; 9 nucleotides align to TRBD1. The germline V gene has CDR1 MDHEN and CDR2 SYDVKM. CDR3 length: 16 residues. V shed 3 bases, J shed 0 bases, and the junction held 3 bases outside the gene matches. CDR3 region: CASSLGTGYSNQPQHF. CDR3 nucleotides: TGTGCCAGCAGTTTGGGGACAGGGTATAGCAATCAGCCCCAGCATTTT.

This clone was seen just once. The chain couples TRBV6-5 to TRBJ1-4; the D gene is possibly TRBD1 (5 bases). Trimming removed 7 bases at V and 3 bases at J, with 12 bases between. The V gene's germline CDR1 is MNHEY and CDR2 SVGAGI. The CDR3 runs 14 residues. The CDR3 DNA reads TGTGCCAGCAAGAAGGGGATTGCTAATGAAAAACTGTTTTTT. Translating gives CASKKGIANEKLFF.

This chain uses TRBV28 with TRBJ1-2; tentative D call: TRBD1 (5 bases). Germline CDR1 and CDR2: MDHEN and SYDVKM. The length of the CDR3 is 13 residues. Trimming took off 5 bases at V and 4 bases at J, with 11 bases between the two ends. The CDR3 spells CASSTGRFYGYTF. In DNA, the CDR3 is TGTGCCAGCAGTACGGGACGGTTCTATGGCTACACCTTC.

The gene calls are TRBV3-1 (or the pseudogene TRBV3-2) and TRBJ1-2, with D perhaps matching TRBD1 (5 bases). This CDR3 is built from 14 residues. The ends were cut back, 0 bases at V and 7 bases at J, with 12 bases in the middle. In germline, CDR1 is LGHDT, CDR2 YNNKEL (reference sequence). The CDR3 coding sequence is TGTGCCAGCAGCCAAGAGTTGGGGAGGGGTGGCTACACCTTC. It is translated as CASSQELGRGGYTF.

The CDR3 DNA follows: TGTGCCAGCAGTCTAACAGGGTATTCACCCCTCCACTTT. This codes for CASSLTGYSPLHF. J is TRBJ1-6 and V is TRBV27; D is possibly TRBD1 (6 bases). There are 13 residues in the CDR3. V lost 5 bases to trimming and J lost 8 bases, with 10 bases between them. Germline V gene sequence: CDR1 MNHEY, CDR2 SMNVEV (reference sequence).

The V call is TRBV6-2 or TRBV6-3, the J call TRBJ2-5; TRBD1 matches 9 bases. Unmatched junction bases numbered 8, after V lost 2 bases and J lost 4 bases. CDR3 size: 16 residues. Germline values: CDR1 MNHEY, CDR2 SVGEGT. CDR3 sequence: CASSYGDRVVRETQYF. CDR3 nucleotide sequence: TGTGCCAGCAGTTACGGGGACAGGGTAGTAAGAGAGACCCAGTACTTC.

The chain uses TRBV4-1 and TRBJ1-3; D may be TRBD1 (5 bases). Germline lookup yields CDR1 MGHRA and CDR2 YSYEKL. There are 13 residues in the CDR3. Trimming took 4 bases from V and 2 from J, leaving 6 bases between them. The CDR3 loop is CASSLTAGNTIYF. Written as DNA, the CDR3 is TGCGCCAGCAGCCTGACAGCTGGAAACACCATATATTTT.

The CDR3 loop reads CARNGAGGFEAFF. CDR3 DNA: TGTGCCAGAAACGGGGCAGGGGGATTTGAAGCTTTCTTT. This chain joins TRBV5-3 and TRBJ1-1; the match to TRBD1 covers 7 bases. TRBV5-3 is labeled an ORF, and its function is uncertain. This CDR3 is built from 13 residues. V shed 6 bases and J 7 bases; nucleotides not matched to a gene: 9.

The chain employs TRBV7-8 and TRBJ1-2; D gene unclear. This CDR3 has 14 amino acids. Germline V gives CDR1 SGHVS, CDR2 FQNEAQ. Trimming pared 5 bases from V and 1 base from J, leaving 11 bases between. In nucleotides, the CDR3 is TGTGCCAGCAGCCTGGGCGGGAATAACTATGGCTACACCTTC. This encodes CASSLGGNNYGYTF.

The chain links TRBV3-1 (or the pseudogene TRBV3-2) to TRBJ1-6; D is ambiguous. Germline assignment: CDR1 LGHDT and CDR2 YNNKEL (reference sequence). Trimming pared 3 bases from V and 8 bases from J, leaving 8 bases between. This CDR3 contains 13 residues. CDR3 nucleotide sequence: TGTGCCAGCAGCCACATTCGTGATTCACCCCTCCACTTT. It is translated as CASSHIRDSPLHF.

This rearrangement joins TRBV5-1 to TRBJ2-1; 9 nucleotides agree with TRBD2. Germline CDR1 is SGHRS and CDR2 is YFSETQ. Trimming at V came to 5 bases and at J to 0 bases, leaving 6 bases not matched to a gene. The CDR3 covers 16 residues. The CDR3, as DNA: TGCGCCAGCAGTTCCGGGACTAGCAACTCCTACAATGAGCAGTTCTTC. Translation: CASSSGTSNSYNEQFF.

This clone was picked up one time. The V call is TRBV2, the J call TRBJ1-2; 7 bases fit TRBD1. With V trimmed by 7 bases and J by 8 bases, 7 bases remained unmatched. The CDR3 has 12 amino acids. The germline V gene has CDR1 SNHLY and CDR2 FYNNEI. This CDR3 is CASTLQGYGYTF. In DNA, the CDR3 is TGTGCCAGCACCTTACAGGGGTACGGCTACACCTTC.

V usage is TRBV2 and J usage is TRBJ2-3; D possibly uses TRBD1 or TRBD2 (6 bases each). The V end lost 3 bases, the J end lost 5 bases, and 18 bases lay between the germline ends. Per the germline V gene, CDR1 is SNHLY and CDR2 is FYNNEI. The CDR3 extends over 16 amino acids. CDR3 amino acids: CASSDGPGGRGDTQYF. CDR3 nucleotide sequence: TGTGCCAGCAGTGATGGGCCCGGGGGCAGGGGAGATACGCAGTATTTT.

The chain carries TRBV18 and TRBJ2-1; 7 nucleotides align to TRBD2. The germline V gene encodes CDR1 KGHSH and CDR2 LQKENI. The V and J ends lost 4 bases and 1 base, in that order; junction bases with no gene match: 16. The CDR3 spans 19 residues. The CDR3 DNA reads as TGTGCCAGCTCACTCAGAGGAACTAGCGCTCTATCATCCTACAATGAGCAGTTCTTC. It codes for CASSLRGTSALSSYNEQFF.

J is TRBJ1-1 and V is TRBV11-3, with a weak D call TRBD1 (6 bases). Per germline, CDR1 SGHNT and CDR2 YENEEA. The ends were cut back, 0 bases at V and 1 base at J, with 12 bases in the middle. CDR3 length equals 16 residues. The CDR3 is CASSLDGGSRNTEAFF. CDR3 bases: TGTGCCAGCAGCTTAGACGGGGGCTCCCGGAACACTGAAGCTTTCTTT.

Only a few counts were recorded for this clone. The rearrangement joins TRBV30 to TRBJ1-6, with D unresolved. The CDR3 has 14 amino acids. Per germline, CDR1 GTSNPN and CDR2 SVGIG (reference sequence). Trimming cost V 3 bases and J 6 bases, with 12 bases left between them. The DNA of the CDR3 is TGTGCCTGGAGCCCCGGGCGGGGTAATTCACCCCTCCACTTT. It encodes CAWSPGRGNSPLHF.

This rearrangement joins TRBV11-3 to TRBJ2-3; 7 bases align to TRBD1. V dropped 1 base and J dropped 1; count of bases not matched to a gene: 5. Germline CDR1 is SGHNT and CDR2 is YENEEA. The CDR3 has 16 amino acids. As DNA, the CDR3 is TGTGCCAGCAGCTTAGGGAACAGGGGAGGCACAGATACGCAGTATTTT. It encodes CASSLGNRGGTDTQYF.